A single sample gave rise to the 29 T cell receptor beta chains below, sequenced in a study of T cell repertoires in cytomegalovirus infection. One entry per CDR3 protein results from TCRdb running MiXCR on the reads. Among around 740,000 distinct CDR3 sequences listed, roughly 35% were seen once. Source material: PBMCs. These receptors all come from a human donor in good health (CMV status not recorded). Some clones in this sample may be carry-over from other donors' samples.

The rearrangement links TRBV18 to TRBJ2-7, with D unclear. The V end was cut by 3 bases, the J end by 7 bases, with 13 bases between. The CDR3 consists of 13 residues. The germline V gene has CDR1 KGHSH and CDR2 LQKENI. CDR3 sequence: CASSPDVSQEQYF. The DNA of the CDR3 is TGTGCCAGCTCACCGGACGTAAGCCAAGAGCAGTACTTC.

The CDR3 DNA reads as TGTGCCAGCAGTCCCGCGACAGGGTTCTTCGATATAGGCAATCAGCCCCAGCATTTT. Protein: CASSPATGFFDIGNQPQHF. The V call is TRBV28, the J call TRBJ1-5, with 7 bases aligning to TRBD1. The CDR3 length is 19 residues. V was pared by 5 bases and J by 2 bases, with 18 bases of the junction left unmatched. The germline CDR1 and CDR2 sequences are MDHEN and SYDVKM.

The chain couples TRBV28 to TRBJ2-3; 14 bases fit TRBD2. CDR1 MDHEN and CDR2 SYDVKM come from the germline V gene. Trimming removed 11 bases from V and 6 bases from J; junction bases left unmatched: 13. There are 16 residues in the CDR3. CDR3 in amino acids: CAGRSPGTSGGDTQYF. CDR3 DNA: TGTGCCGGGAGAAGCCCTGGGACTAGCGGGGGTGATACGCAGTATTTT.

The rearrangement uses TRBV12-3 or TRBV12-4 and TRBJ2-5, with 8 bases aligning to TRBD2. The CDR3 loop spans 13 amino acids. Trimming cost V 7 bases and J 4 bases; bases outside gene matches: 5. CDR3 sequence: CASNPAGVETQYF. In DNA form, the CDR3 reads TGTGCCAGCAATCCAGCGGGAGTAGAGACCCAGTACTTC.

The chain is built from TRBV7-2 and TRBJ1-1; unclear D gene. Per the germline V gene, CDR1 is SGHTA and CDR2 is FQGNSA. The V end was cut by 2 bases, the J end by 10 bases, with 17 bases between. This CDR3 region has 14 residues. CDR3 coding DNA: TGTGCCAGCAGCTTAATACCCCTTCTTTCCCTAGCTTTCTTT. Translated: CASSLIPLLSLAFF.

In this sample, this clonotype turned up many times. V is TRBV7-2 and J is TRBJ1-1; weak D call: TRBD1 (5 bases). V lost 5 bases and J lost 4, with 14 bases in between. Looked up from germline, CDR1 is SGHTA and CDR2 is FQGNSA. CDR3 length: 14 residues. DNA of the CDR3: TGTGCCAGCAGCCCACGGAGGCAGGGCACTGAAGCTTTCTTT. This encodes CASSPRRQGTEAFF.

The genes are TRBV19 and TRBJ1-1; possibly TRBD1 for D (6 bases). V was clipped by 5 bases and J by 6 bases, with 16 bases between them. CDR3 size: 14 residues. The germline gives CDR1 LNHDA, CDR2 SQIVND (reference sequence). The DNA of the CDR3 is TGTGCCAGTAGTTACACTCACAGGGTCTCTGAAGCTTTCTTT. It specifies CASSYTHRVSEAFF. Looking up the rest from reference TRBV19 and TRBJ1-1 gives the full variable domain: DGGITQSPKYLFRKEGQNVTLSCEQNLNHDAMYWYRQDPGQGLRLIYYSQIVNDFQKGDIAEGYSVSREKKESFPLTVTSAQKNPTAFYLCASSYTHRVSEAFFGQGTRLTVV.

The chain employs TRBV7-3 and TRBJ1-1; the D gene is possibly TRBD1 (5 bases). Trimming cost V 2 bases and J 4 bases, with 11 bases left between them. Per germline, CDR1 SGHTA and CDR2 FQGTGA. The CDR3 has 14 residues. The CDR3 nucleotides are TGTGCCAGCAGCTTAGACAGTGAGGTCACTGAAGCTTTCTTT. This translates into CASSLDSEVTEAFF.

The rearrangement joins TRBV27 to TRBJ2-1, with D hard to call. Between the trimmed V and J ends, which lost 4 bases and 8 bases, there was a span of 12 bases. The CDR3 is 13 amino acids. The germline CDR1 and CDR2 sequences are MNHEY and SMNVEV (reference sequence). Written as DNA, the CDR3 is TGTGCCAGCAGTTCATATGGGTTTGATGAGCAGTTCTTC. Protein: CASSSYGFDEQFF.

The CDR3 reads CASSLGEGQYF. CDR3 sequence (DNA): TGTGCCAGCAGCCTCGGAGAAGGGCAGTACTTC. The chain couples TRBV7-9 to TRBJ2-7; D is unclear. Germline CDR1 reads SEHNR; CDR2 reads FQNEAQ (reference sequence). V gave up 5 bases and J gave up 9 bases, with 11 bases separating them. There are 11 residues in the CDR3.

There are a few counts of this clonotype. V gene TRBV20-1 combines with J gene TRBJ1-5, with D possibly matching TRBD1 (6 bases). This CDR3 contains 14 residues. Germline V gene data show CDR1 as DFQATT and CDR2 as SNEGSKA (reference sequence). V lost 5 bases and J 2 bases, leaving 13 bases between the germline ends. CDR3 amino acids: CSASPGQGNQPQHF. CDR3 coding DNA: TGCAGTGCTTCTCCGGGACAAGGCAATCAGCCCCAGCATTTT.

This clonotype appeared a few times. CDR3 sequence: CASSPTGGLAIGYNEQFF. Here the CDR3 DNA reads TGTGCCAGCAGTCCCACAGGGGGACTAGCGATAGGCTACAATGAGCAGTTCTTC. The J gene is TRBJ2-1, the V gene TRBV27, with 10 nucleotides matching TRBD2. CDR1 MNHEY and CDR2 SMNVEV come from the germline V gene (reference sequence). The CDR3 totals 18 residues. Trimming took 5 bases from V and 3 from J; bases not matched to a gene: 13.

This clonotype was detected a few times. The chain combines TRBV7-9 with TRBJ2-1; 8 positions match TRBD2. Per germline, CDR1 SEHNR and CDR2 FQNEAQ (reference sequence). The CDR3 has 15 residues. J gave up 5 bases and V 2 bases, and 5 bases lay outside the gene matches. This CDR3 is CASSLRGGSDNEQFF. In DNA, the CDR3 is TGTGCCAGCAGCTTACGGGGGGGCTCAGACAATGAGCAGTTCTTC.

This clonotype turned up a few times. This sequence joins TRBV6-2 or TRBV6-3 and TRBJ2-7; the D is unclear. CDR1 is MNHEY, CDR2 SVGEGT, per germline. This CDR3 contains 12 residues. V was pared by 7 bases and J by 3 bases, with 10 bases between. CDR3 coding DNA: TGTGCCAGCACTTTACCCGACTACGAGCAGTACTTC. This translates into CASTLPDYEQYF.

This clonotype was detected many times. CDR3 residues: CASSKRGVLGTNTEAFF. The CDR3 nucleotides are TGTGCCAGCAGCAAGAGGGGTGTGCTAGGGACGAACACTGAAGCTTTCTTT. The V and J genes are TRBV7-8 and TRBJ1-1; perhaps TRBD1 as D (5 bases). The germline V and J ends were trimmed by 5 bases and 1 base, with 20 bases remaining between them. The CDR3 sequence is 17 residues long. The germline V gene encodes CDR1 SGHVS and CDR2 FQNEAQ.

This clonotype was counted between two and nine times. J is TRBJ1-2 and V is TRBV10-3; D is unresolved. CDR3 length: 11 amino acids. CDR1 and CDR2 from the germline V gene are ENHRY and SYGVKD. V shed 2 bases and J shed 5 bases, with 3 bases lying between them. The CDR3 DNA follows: TGTGCCATCAGTGAGACATATGGCTACACCTTC. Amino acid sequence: CAISETYGYTF.

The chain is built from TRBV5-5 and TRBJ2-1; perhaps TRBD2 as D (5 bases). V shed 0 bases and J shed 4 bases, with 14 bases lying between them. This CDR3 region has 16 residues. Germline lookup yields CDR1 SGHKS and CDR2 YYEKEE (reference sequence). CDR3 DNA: TGTGCCAGCAGCTTGGCTGGAAGGGAGCCTTACAATGAGCAGTTCTTC. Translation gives CASSLAGREPYNEQFF.

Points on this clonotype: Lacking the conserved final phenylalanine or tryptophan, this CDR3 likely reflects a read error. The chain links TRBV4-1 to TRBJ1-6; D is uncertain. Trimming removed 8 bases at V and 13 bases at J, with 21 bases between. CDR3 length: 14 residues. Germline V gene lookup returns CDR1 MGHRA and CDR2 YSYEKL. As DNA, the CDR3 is TGCGCCAGCCGACCGGCCGGCTTTGGATCCCCCCTCCACATT. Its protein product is CASRPAGFGSPLHI.

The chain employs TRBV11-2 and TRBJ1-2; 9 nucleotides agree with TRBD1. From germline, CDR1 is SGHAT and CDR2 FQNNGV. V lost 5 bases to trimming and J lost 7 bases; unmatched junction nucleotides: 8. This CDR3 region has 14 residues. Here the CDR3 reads CASSVLDRGAGYTF. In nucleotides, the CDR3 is TGTGCCAGCAGCGTTCTCGACAGGGGGGCTGGCTACACCTTC.

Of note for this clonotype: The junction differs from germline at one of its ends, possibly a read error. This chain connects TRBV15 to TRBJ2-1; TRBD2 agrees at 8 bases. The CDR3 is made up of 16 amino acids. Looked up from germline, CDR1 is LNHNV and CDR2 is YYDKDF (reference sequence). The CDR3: CATSKPAPGRGGEQSF. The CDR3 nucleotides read TGTGCCACCAGCAAACCAGCCCCCGGCCGGGGGGGTGAGCAGTCCTTC.

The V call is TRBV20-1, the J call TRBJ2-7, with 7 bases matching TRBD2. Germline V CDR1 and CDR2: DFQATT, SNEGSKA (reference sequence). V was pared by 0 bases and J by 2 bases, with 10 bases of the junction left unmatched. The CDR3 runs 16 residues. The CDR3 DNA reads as TGCAGTGCTAGAGACGGCGGGAGAACGGGCCCCTACGAGCAGTACTTC. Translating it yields CSARDGGRTGPYEQYF.

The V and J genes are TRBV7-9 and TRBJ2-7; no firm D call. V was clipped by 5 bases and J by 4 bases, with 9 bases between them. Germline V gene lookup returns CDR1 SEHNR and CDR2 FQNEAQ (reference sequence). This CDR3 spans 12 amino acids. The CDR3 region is CASSAHSYEQYF. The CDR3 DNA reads TGTGCCAGCAGCGCTCACAGTTACGAGCAGTACTTC.

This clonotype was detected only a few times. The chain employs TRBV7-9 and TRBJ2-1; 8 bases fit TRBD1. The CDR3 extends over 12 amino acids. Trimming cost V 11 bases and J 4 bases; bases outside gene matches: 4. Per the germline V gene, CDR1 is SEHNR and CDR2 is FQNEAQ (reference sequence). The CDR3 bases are TGTGCCGGACGGGACAGGTACAATGAGCAGTTCTTC. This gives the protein CAGRDRYNEQFF.

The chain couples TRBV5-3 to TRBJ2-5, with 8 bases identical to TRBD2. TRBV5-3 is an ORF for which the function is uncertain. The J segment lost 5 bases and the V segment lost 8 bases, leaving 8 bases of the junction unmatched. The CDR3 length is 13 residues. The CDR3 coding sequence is TGTGCCAGCGGCTCGGGACTAGGGGAGACCCAGTACTTC. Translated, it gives CASGSGLGETQYF.

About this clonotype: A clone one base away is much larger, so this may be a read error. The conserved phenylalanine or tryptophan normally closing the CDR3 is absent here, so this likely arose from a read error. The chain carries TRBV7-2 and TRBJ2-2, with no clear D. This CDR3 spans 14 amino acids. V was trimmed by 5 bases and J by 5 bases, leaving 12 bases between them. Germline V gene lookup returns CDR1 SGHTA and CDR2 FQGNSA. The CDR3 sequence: CASSPDGRTGELFL. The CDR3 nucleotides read TGTGCCAGCAGCCCTGACGGGCGGACCGGGGAGCTGTTTTTG.

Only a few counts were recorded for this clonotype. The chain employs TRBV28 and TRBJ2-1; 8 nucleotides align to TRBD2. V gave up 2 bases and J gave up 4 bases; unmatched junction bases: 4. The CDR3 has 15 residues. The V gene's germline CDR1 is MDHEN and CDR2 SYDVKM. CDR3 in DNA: TGTGCCAGCAGTTTAGTACTAGCGGCGTACAATGAGCAGTTCTTC. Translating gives CASSLVLAAYNEQFF.

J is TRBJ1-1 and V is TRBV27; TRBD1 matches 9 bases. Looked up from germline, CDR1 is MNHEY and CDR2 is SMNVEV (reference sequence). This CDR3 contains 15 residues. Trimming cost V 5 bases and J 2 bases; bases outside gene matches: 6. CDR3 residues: CASSRRDRVNTEAFF. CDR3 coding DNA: TGTGCCAGCAGTCGCCGGGACAGGGTAAACACTGAAGCTTTCTTT.

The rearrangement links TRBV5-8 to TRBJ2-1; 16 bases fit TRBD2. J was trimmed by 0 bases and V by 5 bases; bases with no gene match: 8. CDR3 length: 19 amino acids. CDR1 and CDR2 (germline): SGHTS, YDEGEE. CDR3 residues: CASRIMGLAGGSSYNEQFF. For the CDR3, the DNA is TGTGCCAGCAGGATAATGGGACTAGCGGGAGGGTCCTCCTACAATGAGCAGTTCTTC.

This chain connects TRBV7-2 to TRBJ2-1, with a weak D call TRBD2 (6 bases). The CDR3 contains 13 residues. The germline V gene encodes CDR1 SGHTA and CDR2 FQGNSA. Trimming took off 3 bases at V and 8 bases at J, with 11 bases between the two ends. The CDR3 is CASSFQGLDEQFF. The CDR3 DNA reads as TGTGCCAGCAGCTTCCAGGGACTCGATGAGCAGTTCTTC.